This T cell receptor (beta chain) originates from a study of T-cell reconstitution after alpha-beta-depleted transplantation in children. Preparation of the TCRbeta library involved a method that used unique molecular identifiers. MiXCR, run by TCRdb on the PCR reads, gives a single entry per CDR3 protein. The sample lists a few hundred thousand distinct CDR3 sequences; about 8.8% were seen once. This clonotype was recorded at least ten times. Germline V gene sequence: CDR1 ENHRY, CDR2 SYGVKD. Trimming pared 8 bases from V and 4 bases from J, leaving 13 bases between. This CDR3 has 13 amino acids. This chain connects TRBV10-3 to TRBJ2-3; unclear D gene. The sample was PBMCs from the stem cell graft donor, taken from the stem cell graft. This clonotype originated in a human donor who donated a stem cell graft to a child with SCID. DNA of the CDR3: TGTGCCATCGGCTCGGTAGGACCAGATACGCAGTATTTT. Its protein product is CAIGSVGPDTQYF.